The entry below describes one T cell receptor beta chain. Its specificity is not known. This sample was taken from a study of cytomegalovirus exposure and HLA in healthy donors. Study-wide results and limits: With later analysis, a missense DCLRE1C variant became linked to TCR beta V- and J-gene trimming. CMV serostatus was the only recorded immune exposure for donors.

Germline V gene lookup returns CDR1 SGHAT and CDR2 FQNNGV. The CDR3 runs 13 residues. V lost 3 bases and J 7 bases, leaving 11 bases between the germline ends. It was with 60 Vbeta and 13 Jbeta primers that the PCR ran. Method: immunoSEQ multiplex PCR; TCRdb's copy keeps in-frame clones and lacks some. The table has 150,000 to 200,000 clones, 79% seen once; the top ten hold approximately 2.4%. The TCR was taken from a woman between 45 and 60 years old in good health and CMV-seronegative. The chain combines TRBV11-2 with TRBJ2-3, with D hard to call. Sequencing was done on a sample of PBMCs. As DNA, the CDR3 is TGTGCCAGCAGCTTGAACCAACAGAATACGCAGTATTTT. Protein sequence: CASSLNQQNTQYF. Drawing the rest from reference TRBV11-2 and TRBJ2-3, the complete variable domain is EAGVAQSPRYKIIEKRQSVAFWCNPISGHATLYWYQQILGQGPKLLIQFQNNGVVDDSQLPKDRFSAERLKGVDSTLKIQPAKLEDSAVYLCASSLNQQNTQYFGPGTRLTVL.